These 21 T cell receptor beta chains were all obtained from the same sample, sequenced in a study of blood T cell repertoires in COVID-19. Clones were read by immunoSEQ multiplex PCR, and TCRdb kept only the in-frame ones, dropping some. The data show more than 55,000 clones, with more than 60% seen just once and approximately 15% held by the top ten. The sample consisted of peripheral blood. The receptor source for this set is a woman between 65 and 79 years old with acute or convalescent COVID-19.

This rearrangement joins TRBV6-1 to TRBJ1-2, with 12 bases lining up with TRBD1. The V gene end was trimmed by 2 bases and the J gene end by 6 bases; junction bases not matched to a gene: 10. There are 17 residues in the CDR3. Germline V lookup: CDR1 MNHNS, CDR2 SASEGT. CDR3 in amino acids: CASSELGQGAWRNGYTF. Here the CDR3 DNA reads TGTGCCAGCAGTGAATTGGGACAGGGGGCCTGGAGGAATGGCTACACCTTC.

The chain couples TRBV6-5 to TRBJ1-6; 12 nucleotides line up with TRBD1. The CDR3 runs to 15 residues. Germline assignment: CDR1 MNHEY and CDR2 SVGAGI. V was clipped by 4 bases and J by 9 bases; unmatched bases: 4. The chain's CDR3 is CASSSPGQGASPLHF. CDR3 DNA: TGTGCCAGCAGTTCCCCGGGACAGGGGGCTTCACCCCTCCACTTT.

The CDR3 sequence is CATSRGTDTQYF. In DNA form, the CDR3 reads TGTGCCACCAGCAGGGGTACAGATACGCAGTATTTT. The rearrangement links TRBV24-1 to TRBJ2-3, with D perhaps matching TRBD1 (6 bases). Germline V gene lookup returns CDR1 KGHDR and CDR2 SFDVKD. CDR3 length equals 12 residues. Trimming pared 7 bases from V and 3 bases from J, leaving 7 bases between.

The V gene is TRBV10-1, the J gene TRBJ2-5, with TRBD1 matching over 7 bases. CDR3 length equals 15 residues. V dropped 0 bases and J dropped 6; count of bases not matched to a gene: 7. Per the germline V gene, CDR1 is WNHNN and CDR2 is SYGVQD (reference sequence). This CDR3 reads CASSESGAGGQTQYF. The CDR3 bases are TGCGCCAGCAGTGAGTCGGGGGCAGGGGGACAGACCCAGTACTTC.

This clone was counted a single time. V is TRBV11-3 and J is TRBJ2-3, with D possibly matching TRBD1 (6 bases). Trimming took 4 bases from V and 2 from J, leaving 10 bases between them. The CDR3 sequence is 14 residues long. CDR1 is SGHNT, CDR2 YENEEA, per germline. As DNA, the CDR3 is TGTGCCAGCAGCTCTAGACAGGTCACAGATACGCAGTATTTT. It encodes CASSSRQVTDTQYF.

V gene TRBV18 combines with J gene TRBJ2-7, with 12 positions matching TRBD1. Germline CDR1 is KGHSH and CDR2 is LQKENI. The V segment lost 2 bases and the J segment 6 bases; nucleotides outside the gene matches: 2. The CDR3 extends over 14 amino acids. The CDR3: CASSPGDRGPEQYV. In DNA form, the CDR3 reads TGTGCCAGCTCACCAGGGGACAGGGGGCCCGAGCAGTACGTC.

V gene TRBV6-1 combines with J gene TRBJ2-3; the match to TRBD1 covers 9 bases. Per germline, CDR1 MNHNS and CDR2 SASEGT. The CDR3 covers 18 residues. Trimming at V came to 2 bases and at J to 4 bases, leaving 13 bases not matched to a gene. The CDR3 sequence is CASSEQDRGLRSADTQYF. CDR3 nucleotide sequence: TGTGCCAGCAGTGAACAGGACAGGGGTTTGAGAAGTGCAGATACGCAGTATTTT.

The chain employs TRBV7-8 and TRBJ1-6; D uncertain. The germline gives CDR1 SGHVS, CDR2 FQNEAQ. The germline V and J ends were trimmed by 5 bases and 0 bases, with 11 bases remaining between them. CDR3 length: 16 residues. The CDR3 DNA reads as TGTGCCAGCAGCCGAAGTCCTAGCTCCTATAATTCACCCCTCCACTTT. Its translation: CASSRSPSSYNSPLHF.

V usage is TRBV15 and J usage is TRBJ1-2; 10 bases align to TRBD1. With 3 bases clipped from V and 2 bases from J, the junction kept 12 bases outside the gene matches. This CDR3 is 18 amino acids long. Looked up from germline, CDR1 is LNHNV and CDR2 is YYDKDF (reference sequence). CDR3 coding DNA: TGTGCCACCAGCAGTCCCTCCGGGACAGGGGATAAGAACTATGGCTACACCTTC. This sequence encodes CATSSPSGTGDKNYGYTF.

V and J are TRBV30 and TRBJ2-6; TRBD2 agrees at 9 bases. Germline assignment: CDR1 GTSNPN and CDR2 SVGIG (reference sequence). The CDR3 covers 16 residues. V shed 2 bases and J 4 bases; nucleotides not matched to a gene: 6. The CDR3 DNA sequence: TGTGCCTGGAGTCCGGCGGGGGGGCTAGGGGCCAACGTCCTGACTTTC. Protein sequence: CAWSPAGGLGANVLTF.

This clone was seen a few times. This chain joins TRBV10-3 and TRBJ2-6; 9 bases align to TRBD1. This CDR3 is built from 14 residues. V was clipped by 10 bases and J by 2 bases; unmatched bases: 3. Germline loops: CDR1 ENHRY, CDR2 SYGVKD. The CDR3: CATRQGAGANVLTF. The CDR3 DNA is TGTGCCACCCGACAGGGGGCTGGGGCCAACGTCCTGACTTTC.

This clone was found a few times. The chain employs TRBV11-3 and TRBJ2-1, with D unresolved. Trimming removed 0 bases at V and 3 bases at J, with 3 bases between. The CDR3 loop spans 13 amino acids. Germline CDR1 reads SGHNT; CDR2 reads YENEEA. The CDR3 bases are TGTGCCAGCAGCTTAGACCGCTACAATGAGCAGTTCTTC. Translation gives CASSLDRYNEQFF.

This sequence joins TRBV27 and TRBJ2-2, with D unclear. V dropped 8 bases and J dropped 0 bases, with 10 bases sitting between them. The germline V gene has CDR1 MNHEY and CDR2 SMNVEV (reference sequence). The CDR3 length is 14 residues. CDR3 DNA: TGTGCCAGCCGACTGGTTGCGAACACCGGGGAGCTGTTTTTT. Its protein is CASRLVANTGELFF.

The genes are TRBV4-1 and TRBJ2-3; 11 positions match TRBD2. Germline lookup yields CDR1 MGHRA and CDR2 YSYEKL. V lost 4 bases, J lost 6 bases, and 6 bases stayed unmatched. The CDR3 length is 15 residues. DNA of the CDR3: TGCGCCAGCAGCCGTAGCGGGGGGGCTCGGGATACGCAGTATTTT. Translation gives CASSRSGGARDTQYF.

There are a few counts of this clone. The chain recombines TRBV5-4 with TRBJ2-7; tentatively, D is TRBD2 (6 bases). With 0 bases removed from V and 0 bases from J, the gap between germline ends came to 13 bases. The CDR3 has 16 residues. The germline V gene has CDR1 SGHNT and CDR2 YYREEE (reference sequence). The DNA of the CDR3 is TGTGCCAGCAGCTTGGCTGCGGGGCAGGGCTCCTACGAGCAGTACTTC. Translation: CASSLAAGQGSYEQYF.

This chain joins TRBV20-1 and TRBJ1-2; 8 bases map to TRBD1. CDR1 DFQATT and CDR2 SNEGSKA come from the germline V gene (reference sequence). The CDR3 is 11 amino acids. CDR3 nucleotides: TGCACCTTAGCTAAGACAGGGGTGAACACCTTC. Protein: CTLAKTGVNTF.

The chain links TRBV19 to TRBJ1-2; 7 bases fit TRBD1. V lost 5 bases to trimming and J lost 5 bases; unmatched junction nucleotides: 5. The CDR3 runs to 13 residues. From germline, CDR1 is LNHDA and CDR2 SQIVND (reference sequence). Here the CDR3 reads CASSWGQLYGYTF. The CDR3 nucleotides read TGTGCCAGTAGTTGGGGACAGCTATATGGCTACACCTTC.

The rearrangement uses TRBV30 and TRBJ1-2, with 9 bases fitting TRBD1. The CDR3 sequence is 17 residues long. Unmatched junction bases numbered 18, after V lost 6 bases and J lost 4 bases. Germline CDR1 reads GTSNPN; CDR2 reads SVGIG (reference sequence). CDR3 DNA sequence: TGTGCCTGTAAAAGCGGGGACAGGGTGGTGAATTTCTATGGCTACACCTTC. This sequence encodes CACKSGDRVVNFYGYTF.

The chain uses TRBV12-5 and TRBJ2-1; maybe TRBD1 (7 bases). This CDR3 region has 15 residues. The V end lost 5 bases, the J end lost 5 bases, and 16 bases lay between the germline ends. CDR1 LGHNT and CDR2 FRNRAP come from the germline V gene. Written as DNA, the CDR3 is TGTGCTAGTGGTCGCACAGGGGAGGTCAACAATGAGCAGTTCTTC. Translating gives CASGRTGEVNNEQFF.

The J gene is TRBJ1-5, the V gene TRBV24-1; D not resolved. The germline V and J ends were trimmed by 5 bases and 0 bases, with 10 bases remaining between them. Germline V gene data show CDR1 as KGHDR and CDR2 as SFDVKD. This CDR3 region has 15 residues. CDR3 sequence: CATSGRGDSNQPQHF. The CDR3 DNA is TGTGCCACCAGTGGGCGGGGAGATAGCAATCAGCCCCAGCATTTT.

The chain couples TRBV6-1 to TRBJ2-1, with TRBD2 matching over 12 bases. J gave up 7 bases and V 0 bases, and 7 bases lay outside the gene matches. The CDR3 runs to 17 residues. The germline V gene has CDR1 MNHNS and CDR2 SASEGT. The CDR3 DNA sequence: TGTGCCAGCAGTGAAGCGCTGCTAGCGGGGGGGAGGAATGAGCAGTTCTTC. This codes for CASSEALLAGGRNEQFF.